One sample yielded the 9 T cell receptor beta chains listed below, sequenced in a study of PD-1 blockade in classical Hodgkin lymphoma. Sequencing used immunoSEQ multiplex PCR; TCRdb keeps in-frame clones, though not all of them. This sample yields under 25,000 clones, of which over 70% are seen a single time; about a sixth belongs to the top ten. Relapse was seen in all patients after autologous stem cell transplantation, and brentuximab vedotin exposure was variable. Sequencing was performed on peripheral blood mononuclear cells (PBMCs), taken before the second cycle of nivolumab. Receptors originate from a human donor with classical Hodgkin lymphoma.

This clone was recorded only once. As DNA, the CDR3 is TGTGCCACCAGCAAAAGCGGGAGGTTCACAGATACGCAGTATTTT. Its protein product is CATSKSGRFTDTQYF. The chain links TRBV15 to TRBJ2-3; 9 bases match TRBD2. CDR1 LNHNV and CDR2 YYDKDF come from the germline V gene (reference sequence). This CDR3 has 15 amino acids. V was pared by 4 bases and J by 2 bases, with 4 bases of the junction left unmatched.

The gene calls are TRBV28 and TRBJ2-2; 10 nucleotides align to TRBD2. Trimming at V came to 6 bases and at J to 4 bases, leaving 5 bases not matched to a gene. This CDR3 comprises 15 residues. The V gene's germline CDR1 is MDHEN and CDR2 SYDVKM. CDR3 nucleotide sequence: TGTGCCAGCAGGGGAGCGGGAGGGCCCACCGGGGAGCTGTTTTTT. Translated, it gives CASRGAGGPTGELFF.

Points on this clone: Other nucleotide sequences in the sample specify the same CDR3. This chain uses TRBV18 with TRBJ2-2; no reliable D call. V shed 3 bases and J shed 5 bases, with 1 base lying between them. Per the germline V gene, CDR1 is KGHSH and CDR2 is LQKENI. The CDR3 totals 11 residues. CDR3: CASSPTGELFF. The CDR3 DNA reads as TGTGCCAGCTCACCGACCGGGGAGCTGTTTTTT.

V gene TRBV5-1 combines with J gene TRBJ2-1; D may be TRBD2 (6 bases). Germline loops: CDR1 SGHRS, CDR2 YFSETQ. Trimming shortened V by 4 bases and J by 10 bases, and 15 bases separated the two germline ends. This CDR3 is 13 amino acids long. In DNA, the CDR3 is TGCGCCAGCAGCCCGGGGATGGGGGGAGAGCAGTTCTTC. Protein: CASSPGMGGEQFF.

This clone turned up a few times. The chain employs TRBV10-2 and TRBJ1-2; D remains ambiguous. V was trimmed by 4 bases and J by 2 bases, leaving 14 bases between them. Germline V gene lookup returns CDR1 WSHSY and CDR2 SAAADI. The CDR3 sequence is 15 residues long. The CDR3 region has the DNA TGCGCCAGCAGTGCGACCCGGACGGGGAACTATGGCTACACCTTC. Its protein product is CASSATRTGNYGYTF.

The chain is built from TRBV10-1 and TRBJ2-3; no clear D gene. The CDR3 runs to 12 residues. V was trimmed by 4 bases and J by 6 bases, leaving 8 bases between them. Germline V CDR1 and CDR2: WNHNN, SYGVQD (reference sequence). The chain's CDR3 is CASSGDPDTQYF. The CDR3 DNA sequence: TGCGCCAGCAGTGGGGATCCGGATACGCAGTATTTT.

The J gene is TRBJ1-4, the V gene TRBV19, with D uncertain. Germline V gives CDR1 LNHDA, CDR2 SQIVND (reference sequence). Trimming stripped 6 bases from V and 0 bases from J, with 11 bases between. The CDR3 runs to 15 residues. CDR3 residues: CASRRTLATNEKLFF. The CDR3 DNA reads as TGTGCCAGTAGGAGGACCCTGGCAACTAATGAAAAACTGTTTTTT.

The V call is TRBV25-1, the J call TRBJ2-1, with 7 bases fitting TRBD2. The V gene end was trimmed by 2 bases and the J gene end by 9 bases; junction bases not matched to a gene: 1. The CDR3 is 12 amino acids. The germline CDR1 and CDR2 sequences are MGHDK and SYGVNS. CDR3 residues: CASSEREAEQFF. Here the CDR3 DNA reads TGTGCCAGCAGTGAACGGGAGGCTGAGCAGTTCTTC.

The chain carries TRBV5-4 and TRBJ2-3; 10 nucleotides agree with TRBD2. Germline CDR1 SGHNT, CDR2 YYREEE (reference sequence). V shed 8 bases and J 1 base; nucleotides not matched to a gene: 4. CDR3 length: 14 residues. The CDR3 DNA reads TGTGCCAGTATAGCGGGAGGTGGCACAGATACGCAGTATTTT. Translated: CASIAGGGTDTQYF.